The clone carrying this T cell receptor (beta chain) was detected ten times or more. The record originates from a study of T-cell reconstitution after alpha-beta-depleted transplantation in children. As it was prepared, the TCRbeta library received unique molecular identifiers. MiXCR, run by TCRdb on the PCR reads, gives a single entry per CDR3 protein. The sample has 190,000 or so distinct CDR3 sequences; roughly 7.5% are singletons. Germline CDR1 SGHRS, CDR2 YFSETQ. The length of the CDR3 is 14 residues. The J segment lost 7 bases and the V segment lost 6 bases, leaving 7 bases of the junction unmatched.

The receptor's source is a human donor who donated a stem cell graft to a child with Wiskott-Aldrich syndrome. The sample was PBMCs from the stem cell graft donor, taken from the stem cell graft. The chain employs TRBV5-1 and TRBJ2-3; TRBD2 matches 11 bases. The CDR3 sequence is CASMATSGTYTQYF. Here the CDR3 DNA reads TGCGCCAGCATGGCGACTAGCGGGACCTATACGCAGTATTTT.